The present entry profiles one T cell receptor beta chain with its context. The method was immunoSEQ multiplex PCR; TCRdb's version includes in-frame clones alone and lacks a portion of them. Among a few hundred thousand clones, 84% were seen once, and the ten largest hold around 16%. V was clipped by 0 bases and J by 12 bases; unmatched bases: 6. The germline gives CDR1 LNHNV, CDR2 YYDKDF (reference sequence). The CDR3 has 14 residues. This sample is part of a study of blood T cell repertoires in COVID-19. Overall study context: COVID-19 samples, acute and convalescent, were from the United States, Italy and Spain.

Specimen: peripheral blood. V gene TRBV15 combines with J gene TRBJ2-1; 9 bases are shared with TRBD2. The clonotype was recovered from a person aged 65-85 years with COVID-19, enrolled during active disease. Here the CDR3 DNA reads TGTGCCACCAGCAGAGATGAGACTAGCGGAAGGCAGTTCTTC. Encoded protein: CATSRDETSGRQFF. Drawing the rest from reference TRBV15 and TRBJ2-1, the complete variable domain is DAMVIQNPRYQVTQFGKPVTLSCSQTLNHNVMYWYQQKSSQAPKLLFHYYDKDFNNEADTPDNFQSRRPNTSFCFLDIRSPGLGDTAMYLCATSRDETSGRQFFGPGTRLTVL.